Each of the 16 T cell receptor beta chains below was sequenced from the same sample in a study of post-analysis software for immune sequencing data. The study, taken as a whole, reports: Relative to controls, patients had about 5 TRBV segments at higher frequency, with TRBV5-6, TRBV5-1 and TRBV20-1 among these.

The library was made from cDNA and included unique molecular identifiers. TCRdb analysed the PCR reads with MiXCR anew, one entry per CDR3 protein. The table shows 650,000 to 850,000 distinct CDR3 sequences, with approximately 57% occurring only once. Antigens for these TCRs are unknown. What was sequenced was blood. The receptors stem from a girl aged 10-17 years with multiple sclerosis.

The J gene is TRBJ1-1, the V gene TRBV7-9; possibly TRBD1 for D (5 bases). V was pared by 3 bases and J by 8 bases, with 7 bases between. The germline V gene encodes CDR1 SEHNR and CDR2 FQNEAQ (reference sequence). This CDR3 spans 11 amino acids. CDR3 sequence: CASSFWDEAFF. CDR3 DNA sequence: TGTGCCAGCAGCTTTTGGGACGAAGCTTTCTTT.

The rearrangement links TRBV5-1 to TRBJ1-2, with D possibly matching TRBD1 (5 bases). V gave up 0 bases and J gave up 2 bases, with 14 bases separating them. Germline lookup yields CDR1 SGHRS and CDR2 YFSETQ. The CDR3 covers 16 residues. The CDR3 DNA reads as TGCGCCAGCAGCTTGGGCCAGGGTATGAGAAACTATGGCTACACCTTC. Translated, it gives CASSLGQGMRNYGYTF.

In its sample, this clonotype was seen a few times. The V call is TRBV5-1, the J call TRBJ2-5; 9 bases map to TRBD1. Germline CDR1 and CDR2: SGHRS and YFSETQ. V dropped 4 bases and J dropped 1; count of bases not matched to a gene: 8. This CDR3 has 16 amino acids. The CDR3 loop is CASSVRPGQGQETQYF. The CDR3 region has the DNA TGCGCCAGCAGCGTCAGACCGGGACAGGGCCAAGAGACCCAGTACTTC.

This sequence joins TRBV18 and TRBJ2-7; tentative D call: TRBD1 (5 bases). Per the germline V gene, CDR1 is KGHSH and CDR2 is LQKENI. Trimming took 0 bases from V and 2 from J, leaving 8 bases between them. This CDR3 spans 14 amino acids. This CDR3 reads CASSPPATAYEQYF. The CDR3 DNA is TGTGCCAGCTCACCACCGGCGACAGCCTACGAGCAGTACTTC.

This clonotype appeared a few times. This chain joins TRBV29-1 and TRBJ1-2; D unclear. Germline lookup yields CDR1 SQVTM and CDR2 ANQGSEA. The CDR3 has 14 residues. V was shortened by 4 bases and J by 6 bases, with 18 bases between the two germline ends. The CDR3 DNA sequence: TGCAGCGTTGTAGCGCAGGACCCAAGGGATGGCTACACCTTC. Protein: CSVVAQDPRDGYTF. Supplemented by reference TRBV29-1 and TRBJ1-2, the full variable domain reads SAVISQKPSRDICQRGTSLTIQCQVDSQVTMMFWYRQQPGQSLTLIATANQGSEATYESGFVIDKFPISRPNLTFSTLTVSNMSPEDSSIYLCSVVAQDPRDGYTFGSGTRLTVV.

The J gene is TRBJ2-7, the V gene TRBV12-3 or TRBV12-4; TRBD2 aligns across 11 bases. The CDR3 length is 15 residues. The V segment lost 5 bases and the J segment 5 bases; nucleotides outside the gene matches: 8. CDR3 nucleotide sequence: TGTGCCAGCAGTGTGTCAACTAGCGGGGGAAACGAGCAGTACTTC. Protein: CASSVSTSGGNEQYF.

This clonotype was seen more than once but under ten times. The rearrangement links TRBV29-1 to TRBJ1-2; 8 positions agree with TRBD1. This CDR3 spans 13 amino acids. CDR1 is SQVTM, CDR2 ANQGSEA, per germline. V was pared by 4 bases and J by 4 bases, with 5 bases of the junction left unmatched. The DNA for the CDR3 is TGCAGCGTTGCAGGGACAGGCTTCTATGGCTACACCTTC. This sequence encodes CSVAGTGFYGYTF. The complete variable domain, with remaining parts taken from reference TRBV29-1 and TRBJ1-2, reads SAVISQKPSRDICQRGTSLTIQCQVDSQVTMMFWYRQQPGQSLTLIATANQGSEATYESGFVIDKFPISRPNLTFSTLTVSNMSPEDSSIYLCSVAGTGFYGYTFGSGTRLTVV.

The chain links TRBV20-1 to TRBJ1-1; 7 nucleotides match TRBD1. After removal of 6 bases from V and 3 bases from J, the junction contained 10 bases not matched to a gene. The CDR3 sequence is 14 residues long. Germline V gene sequence: CDR1 DFQATT, CDR2 SNEGSKA (reference sequence). Here the CDR3 reads CSAQRSDRYTEAFF. The DNA for the CDR3 is TGCAGTGCCCAGCGATCGGACAGGTACACTGAAGCTTTCTTT.

The chain is built from TRBV24-1 and TRBJ2-3; TRBD1 aligns across 9 bases. V trimming: 2 bases; J trimming: 4 bases; junction bases outside the gene matches: 9. The CDR3 runs 17 residues. Germline V CDR1 and CDR2: KGHDR, SFDVKD. The CDR3 DNA reads as TGTGCCACCAGTGATTCCCGATTGGGACAGGGTTCAGATACGCAGTATTTT. Translating it yields CATSDSRLGQGSDTQYF.

The chain employs TRBV5-6 and TRBJ2-7; a weak D match, TRBD1 (5 bases). Germline assignment: CDR1 SGHDT and CDR2 YYEEEE. The CDR3 consists of 20 residues. V was cut by 3 bases and J by 5 bases, with 33 bases left in between. CDR3 DNA: TGTGCCAGCAGCTCCGGATCTGACAGTCTGTATGATCTCGTCTGGAACGAGCAGTACTTC. It encodes CASSSGSDSLYDLVWNEQYF.

This chain links TRBV29-1 with TRBJ2-1; D not certain. V shed 2 bases and J shed 0 bases, with 8 bases lying between them. The germline V gene encodes CDR1 SQVTM and CDR2 ANQGSEA. The CDR3 is made up of 14 amino acids. Here the CDR3 reads CSVELPHSYNEQFF. In DNA form, the CDR3 reads TGCAGCGTTGAATTACCACACTCCTACAATGAGCAGTTCTTC.

A few counts support this clonotype. The chain joins TRBV9 to TRBJ2-1, with 7 bases fitting TRBD2. Trimming removed 3 bases from V and 4 bases from J; junction bases left unmatched: 7. The CDR3 totals 15 residues. CDR1 is SGDLS, CDR2 YYNGEE, per germline. CDR3 nucleotide sequence: TGTGCCAGCAGCGCTGGGACTACTTATTACAATGAGCAGTTCTTC. Translating gives CASSAGTTYYNEQFF.

CDR3 loop: CASSSRRDTQYF. The CDR3, as DNA: TGTGCCAGCAGTTCTCGGAGGGATACGCAGTATTTT. The chain combines TRBV12-3 or TRBV12-4 with TRBJ2-3; TRBD2 might be the D (5 bases). Trimming stripped 4 bases from V and 6 bases from J, with 8 bases between. CDR3 length: 12 amino acids.

The rearrangement uses TRBV29-1 and TRBJ1-1; no definite D call. The CDR3 contains 13 residues. CDR1 SQVTM and CDR2 ANQGSEA come from the germline V gene. V was trimmed by 4 bases and J by 3 bases, leaving 12 bases between them. The CDR3 nucleotides are TGCAGCGTTGCTCTAAAGGGAGACACTGAAGCTTTCTTT. Translation: CSVALKGDTEAFF.

This clonotype is a singleton in its sample. At one end, the junction sequence differs from germline, possibly due to a read error. V and J are TRBV29-1 and TRBJ2-5; 8 positions agree with TRBD1. This CDR3 contains 16 residues. The V gene's germline CDR1 is SQVTM and CDR2 ANQGSEA. CDR3 sequence: CSVEDPWTGSGETRYF. The CDR3, as DNA: TGCAGCGTTGAAGATCCCTGGACAGGGTCCGGGGAGACCCGGTACTTC. Supplemented by reference TRBV29-1 and TRBJ2-5, the full variable domain reads SAVISQKPSRDICQRGTSLTIQCQVDSQVTMMFWYRQQPGQSLTLIATANQGSEATYESGFVIDKFPISRPNLTFSTLTVSNMSPEDSSIYLCSVEDPWTGSGETRYFGPGTRLLVL.

This clonotype was observed a handful of times. V is TRBV11-1 and J is TRBJ2-5; tentative D call: TRBD1 (5 bases). The germline gives CDR1 SGHAT, CDR2 FQDESV (reference sequence). CDR3 length equals 17 residues. V dropped 1 base and J dropped 0 bases, with 15 bases sitting between them. The CDR3 sequence: CASSLGLQQDYQETQYF. In DNA form, the CDR3 reads TGTGCCAGCAGCTTAGGGCTGCAACAGGATTACCAAGAGACCCAGTACTTC.